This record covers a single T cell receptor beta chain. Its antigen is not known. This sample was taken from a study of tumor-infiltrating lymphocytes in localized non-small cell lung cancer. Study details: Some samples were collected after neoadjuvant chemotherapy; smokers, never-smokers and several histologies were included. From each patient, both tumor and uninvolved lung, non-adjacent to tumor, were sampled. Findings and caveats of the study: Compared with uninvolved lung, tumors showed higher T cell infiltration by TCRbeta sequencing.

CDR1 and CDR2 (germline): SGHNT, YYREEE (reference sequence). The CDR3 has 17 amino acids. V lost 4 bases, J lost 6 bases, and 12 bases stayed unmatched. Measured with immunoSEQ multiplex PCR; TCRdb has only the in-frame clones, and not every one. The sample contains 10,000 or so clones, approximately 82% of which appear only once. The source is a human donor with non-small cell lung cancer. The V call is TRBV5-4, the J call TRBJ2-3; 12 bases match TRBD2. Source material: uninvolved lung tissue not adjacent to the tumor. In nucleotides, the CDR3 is TGTGCCAGCAGCCTGCAGGGAGGACTAGCGGGGAGGGATACGCAGTATTTT. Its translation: CASSLQGGLAGRDTQYF.